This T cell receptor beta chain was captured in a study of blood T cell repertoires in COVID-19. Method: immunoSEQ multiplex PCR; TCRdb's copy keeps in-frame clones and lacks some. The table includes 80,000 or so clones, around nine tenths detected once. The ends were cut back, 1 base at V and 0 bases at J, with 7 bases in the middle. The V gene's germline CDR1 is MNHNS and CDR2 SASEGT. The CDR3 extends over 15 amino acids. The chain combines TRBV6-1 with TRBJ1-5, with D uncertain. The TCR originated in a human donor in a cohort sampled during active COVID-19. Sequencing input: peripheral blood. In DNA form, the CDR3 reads TGTGCCAGCAGTGAAGGTAGCTATAGCAATCAGCCCCAGCATTTT. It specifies CASSEGSYSNQPQHF.